A single sample is the source of the 27 T cell receptor beta chains below, sequenced in a study of shared clonotypes between healthy human individuals. TCRdb's table, derived via immunoSEQ multiplex PCR, lists solely in-frame clones and lacks some. Among hundreds of thousands of clones listed, around 96% were seen once. Cells designated naive CD8 were CD45RO-negative and were positively selected for CCR7, with terminally differentiated effector memory CD45RA+ cells excluded. The specimen sequenced was naive CD8+ T cells sorted from blood. All receptors derive from a man aged 25-45 years in good health.

Of note for this clone: This same CDR3 is encoded by further DNA sequences in the sample. CDR3 DNA sequence: TGTGCCAGCAGTTACTCAGGAGGTTACGGCTACACCTTC. Translation: CASSYSGGYGYTF. The rearrangement uses TRBV6-5 and TRBJ1-2, with no clear D. CDR1 and CDR2 from the germline V gene are MNHEY and SVGAGI. V lost 0 bases and J 8 bases, leaving 10 bases between the germline ends. The CDR3 spans 13 residues.

Concerning this clone itself: This sample includes further DNA sequences coding for the same CDR3. The gene calls are TRBV7-9 and TRBJ2-7; D is undetermined. The germline V and J ends were trimmed by 5 bases and 4 bases, with 9 bases remaining between them. The CDR3 covers 12 residues. CDR1 SEHNR and CDR2 FQNEAQ come from the germline V gene (reference sequence). The DNA of the CDR3 is TGTGCCAGCAGCCCCGAGAGTTACGAGCAGTACTTC. Amino acids: CASSPESYEQYF.

The chain employs TRBV29-1 and TRBJ1-2; unclear D gene. Deletions cut 3 bases from V and 3 bases from J, with 11 bases between. Germline V gives CDR1 SQVTM, CDR2 ANQGSEA. The CDR3 has 13 amino acids. The CDR3 bases are TGCAGCGTTGATCCCCGGGTTCACTATGGCTACACCTTC. Amino acids: CSVDPRVHYGYTF.

This clone was seen once. The J gene is TRBJ2-1, the V gene TRBV5-5; tentatively, D is TRBD1 (5 bases). The germline gives CDR1 SGHKS, CDR2 YYEKEE (reference sequence). The CDR3 totals 14 residues. Trimming pared 4 bases from V and 5 bases from J, leaving 13 bases between. CDR3 loop: CASSDSVRDNEQFF. CDR3 in DNA: TGTGCCAGCAGCGACAGTGTACGGGACAATGAGCAGTTCTTC.

The CDR3 DNA is TGTGCCTGGAGTAAGGGGGCAACCTATGGCTACACCTTC. It is translated as CAWSKGATYGYTF. The chain combines TRBV30 with TRBJ1-2; 7 bases are a match to TRBD1. The germline CDR1 and CDR2 sequences are GTSNPN and SVGIG (reference sequence). This CDR3 is 13 amino acids long. The V segment lost 2 bases and the J segment 4 bases; nucleotides outside the gene matches: 4.

Remarks on this clone: Other DNA variants within this sample encode the same CDR3. This rearrangement joins TRBV5-1 to TRBJ2-7; tentatively, D is TRBD2 (6 bases). The CDR3 sequence is 14 residues long. Germline CDR1 reads SGHRS; CDR2 reads YFSETQ. With 0 bases removed from V and 1 base from J, the gap between germline ends came to 8 bases. DNA for the CDR3: TGCGCCAGCAGCTTGGTGGGGGGATCCTACGAGCAGTACTTC. This translates into CASSLVGGSYEQYF. Using reference TRBV5-1 and TRBJ2-7 for the parts outside the CDR3, the full variable domain is KAGVTQTPRYLIKTRGQQVTLSCSPISGHRSVSWYQQTPGQGLQFLFEYFSETQRNKGNFPGRFSGRQFSNSRSEMNVSTLELGDSALYLCASSLVGGSYEQYFGPGTRLTVT.

The genes are TRBV7-9 and TRBJ2-1; 8 bases align to TRBD2. There are 12 residues in the CDR3. Germline CDR1 is SEHNR and CDR2 is FQNEAQ (reference sequence). Trimming at V came to 1 base and at J to 12 bases, leaving 2 bases not matched to a gene. The CDR3 reads CASSLGTSMQFF. CDR3 nucleotides: TGTGCCAGCAGCTTAGGGACTAGCATGCAGTTCTTC.

The chain couples TRBV7-9 to TRBJ2-2, with D maybe TRBD1 (6 bases). Germline CDR1 SEHNR, CDR2 FQNEAQ (reference sequence). V shed 4 bases and J shed 5 bases, with 14 bases lying between them. The CDR3 loop spans 15 amino acids. The DNA for the CDR3 is TGTGCCAGCAGCTCCTTTGGTACAGGGACCGGGGAGCTGTTTTTT. Translating gives CASSSFGTGTGELFF.

The V and J genes are TRBV29-1 and TRBJ1-1; the D gene is possibly TRBD1 (6 bases). The germline V gene encodes CDR1 SQVTM and CDR2 ANQGSEA. CDR3 length: 15 amino acids. V was clipped by 0 bases and J by 6 bases, with 17 bases between them. CDR3 residues: CSVEEFKGGMSEAFF. CDR3 in DNA: TGCAGCGTTGAAGAGTTTAAGGGGGGTATGTCTGAAGCTTTCTTT.

This chain uses TRBV25-1 with TRBJ2-7, with D unclear. This CDR3 is 11 amino acids long. The V end was cut by 10 bases, the J end by 12 bases, with 19 bases between. Germline-derived CDR1 and CDR2 are MGHDK and SYGVNS. This CDR3 is CATGQAGFVYF. As DNA, the CDR3 is TGTGCCACTGGGCAGGCCGGATTCGTGTACTTC.

CDR3 DNA: TGTGCCAGCAGTGTAGGGACCGTGGCCTACAATGAGCAGTTCTTC. It specifies CASSVGTVAYNEQFF. The chain is built from TRBV6-1 and TRBJ2-1; TRBD1 or TRBD2 may be the D gene (5 bases each). The CDR3 has 15 amino acids. Germline loops: CDR1 MNHNS, CDR2 SASEGT. V lost 4 bases, J lost 2 bases, and 12 bases lay in between.

This clone is a singleton in its sample. The gene calls are TRBV7-9 and TRBJ2-7; 7 bases line up with TRBD1. The CDR3 runs to 13 residues. V shed 4 bases, J shed 0 bases, and the junction held 0 bases outside the gene matches. CDR1 is SEHNR, CDR2 FQNEAQ, per germline (reference sequence). The CDR3 is CASSWDSSYEQYF. The CDR3 nucleotides are TGTGCCAGCAGCTGGGACAGCTCCTACGAGCAGTACTTC.

The chain joins TRBV11-2 to TRBJ2-5; 10 bases are a match to TRBD1. Germline V lookup: CDR1 SGHAT, CDR2 FQNNGV. J gave up 1 base and V 4 bases, and 0 bases lay outside the gene matches. The CDR3 runs to 14 residues. The CDR3: CASSWTGGQETQYF. CDR3 sequence (DNA): TGTGCCAGCAGCTGGACAGGGGGCCAAGAGACCCAGTACTTC.

The V call is TRBV7-9, the J call TRBJ2-2; 11 bases are shared with TRBD2. Trimming removed 4 bases from V and 4 bases from J; junction bases left unmatched: 11. CDR3 length: 18 amino acids. Germline CDR1 is SEHNR and CDR2 is FQNEAQ (reference sequence). CDR3: CASSSIAGGPGGTGELFF. CDR3 in DNA: TGTGCCAGCAGCTCCATAGCGGGAGGGCCCGGAGGCACCGGGGAGCTGTTTTTT. The variable domain in full, with the rest retrieved from reference TRBV7-9 and TRBJ2-2, is DTGVSQNPRHKITKRGQNVTFRCDPISEHNRLYWYRQTLGQGPEFLTYFQNEAQLEKSRLLSDRFSAERPKGSFSTLEIQRTEQGDSAMYLCASSSIAGGPGGTGELFFGEGSRLTVL.

CDR3 nucleotides: TGCGCCAGCAGCCAAGTCGGCGGGGGCAGAGCGGACACTGAAGCTTTCTTT. Translation: CASSQVGGGRADTEAFF. The chain employs TRBV4-1 and TRBJ1-1; TRBD1 might be the D (6 bases). V was clipped by 1 base and J by 3 bases, with 18 bases between them. Germline V gene lookup returns CDR1 MGHRA and CDR2 YSYEKL. CDR3 size: 17 residues.

V is TRBV15 and J is TRBJ2-7; 7 bases are shared with TRBD1. J gave up 3 bases and V 1 base, and 6 bases lay outside the gene matches. The CDR3 covers 15 residues. Germline V lookup: CDR1 LNHNV, CDR2 YYDKDF (reference sequence). The CDR3 DNA follows: TGTGCCACCAGCAGAGGTTTAGCAGGGGGCTACGAGCAGTACTTC. Its translation: CATSRGLAGGYEQYF.

V and J are TRBV19 and TRBJ1-5; 12 nucleotides match TRBD1. The trim removed 7 bases at V and 0 bases at J, leaving 10 bases unmatched. This CDR3 spans 18 amino acids. Germline V CDR1 and CDR2: LNHDA, SQIVND (reference sequence). The CDR3 protein is CASNRDRGRGYSNQPQHF. CDR3 coding DNA: TGTGCCAGTAACCGGGACAGGGGGCGGGGGTATAGCAATCAGCCCCAGCATTTT.

This chain joins TRBV13 and TRBJ2-7; 8 bases line up with TRBD2. After removal of 4 bases from V and 4 bases from J, the junction contained 6 bases not matched to a gene. The CDR3 is 14 amino acids. Germline CDR1 is PRHDT and CDR2 is FYEKMQ (reference sequence). This CDR3 reads CASSSSTGGYEQYF. CDR3 DNA sequence: TGTGCCAGCAGCTCATCCACGGGAGGGTACGAGCAGTACTTC.

J is TRBJ2-5 and V is TRBV7-6, with D perhaps matching TRBD1 (6 bases). Looked up from germline, CDR1 is SGHVS and CDR2 is FNYEAQ. V was shortened by 5 bases and J by 5 bases, with 9 bases between the two germline ends. The CDR3 runs 12 residues. The chain's CDR3 is CASSQGPETQYF. The CDR3 coding sequence is TGTGCCAGCAGCCAGGGGCCTGAGACCCAGTACTTC.

The chain uses TRBV7-9 and TRBJ2-4, with 7 bases fitting TRBD1. The CDR3 totals 11 residues. J was trimmed by 14 bases and V by 4 bases; bases with no gene match: 5. The germline V gene encodes CDR1 SEHNR and CDR2 FQNEAQ (reference sequence). CDR3 nucleotides: TGTGCCAGCAGCTCTAAGGGACAGAAGTACTTC. This codes for CASSSKGQKYF.

This clone has a single count. The V gene is TRBV15, the J gene TRBJ2-7; maybe TRBD2 (5 bases). The CDR3 is made up of 15 amino acids. V dropped 3 bases and J dropped 4 bases, with 16 bases sitting between them. In germline, CDR1 is LNHNV, CDR2 YYDKDF (reference sequence). CDR3 DNA: TGTGCCACCAGCAGCTTACAGACTACCTTGTACGAGCAGTACTTC. It codes for CATSSLQTTLYEQYF.

The chain recombines TRBV6-6 with TRBJ2-7; possibly TRBD1 for D (5 bases). V lost 7 bases, J lost 1 base, and 14 bases lay in between. The CDR3 consists of 14 residues. Germline CDR1 and CDR2: MNHNY and SVGAGI (reference sequence). The CDR3, as DNA: TGTGCCAGCAATAGGGGCACTTTATCCTACGAGCAGTACTTC. It codes for CASNRGTLSYEQYF.

This clone has just one count. The gene calls are TRBV18 and TRBJ2-2, with a weak D call TRBD2 (6 bases). V lost 1 base and J 2 bases, leaving 14 bases between the germline ends. Germline assignment: CDR1 KGHSH and CDR2 LQKENI. CDR3 length equals 17 residues. The CDR3 here is CASSPHPGVRNTGELFF. The CDR3 bases are TGTGCCAGCTCACCACATCCGGGAGTTCGAAACACCGGGGAGCTGTTTTTT.

The chain combines TRBV6-4 with TRBJ1-2; the D is unclear. Trimming shortened V by 3 bases and J by 6 bases, and 23 bases separated the two germline ends. CDR1 is MRHNA, CDR2 SNTAGT, per germline. This CDR3 has 17 residues. CDR3 loop: CASSEVDRVPVPHGYTF. The DNA for the CDR3 is TGTGCCAGCAGTGAAGTCGATAGGGTTCCGGTCCCTCATGGCTACACCTTC.

This chain uses TRBV13 with TRBJ1-2, with D unresolved. The length of the CDR3 is 14 residues. Per the germline V gene, CDR1 is PRHDT and CDR2 is FYEKMQ (reference sequence). The germline V and J ends were trimmed by 5 bases and 5 bases, with 15 bases remaining between them. The CDR3 DNA reads as TGTGCCAGCAGCCCAATAAAAGGTGCTTATGGCTACACCTTC. Its protein product is CASSPIKGAYGYTF.

On this clone itself: This sample also contains other DNA sequences that code for the same CDR3. J is TRBJ2-1 and V is TRBV7-9; D gene ambiguous. V was trimmed by 5 bases and J by 8 bases, leaving 10 bases between them. CDR1 is SEHNR, CDR2 FQNEAQ, per germline (reference sequence). The CDR3 covers 12 residues. The CDR3 nucleotides read TGTGCCAGCAGCCCCCACCGGGATGAGCAGTTCTTC. As protein: CASSPHRDEQFF.

This chain uses TRBV2 with TRBJ1-4; TRBD1 matches at 8 bases. There are 17 residues in the CDR3. Germline CDR1 SNHLY, CDR2 FYNNEI. V shed 2 bases and J 6 bases; nucleotides not matched to a gene: 11. CDR3 in DNA: TGTGCCAGCAGTGAAAACTTTTTTCCGACAGGGGATGAAAAACTGTTTTTT. Its translation is CASSENFFPTGDEKLFF.